Listed here are 9 T cell receptor beta chains from one sample, sequenced in a study of beta chain features in type 1 diabetes. These receptors' antigens are unknown. General observations from the study: Among patients with Type 1 diabetes, TCRB CDR3s were moderately but significantly shorter in every one of the four CD4+ subsets.

Expressed TCRB transcripts were sequenced after all isolated RNA was converted to cDNA. TCRdb's copy holds only in-frame clones and misses some; the assay was immunoSEQ multiplex PCR. This table has 350,000 to 400,000 clones, approximately 12% appearing once. The specimen was naive CD4+ T cells from blood. These receptors all stem from a woman younger than 35 with type 1 diabetes.

The chain employs TRBV15 and TRBJ2-7; no reliable D call. The CDR3 extends over 12 amino acids. The germline CDR1 and CDR2 sequences are LNHNV and YYDKDF (reference sequence). The V and J ends lost 1 base and 6 bases respectively, with 7 bases between them. The CDR3 spells CATSRGSGEQYF. The CDR3 DNA reads as TGTGCCACCAGCAGAGGGTCCGGCGAGCAGTACTTC.

The chain couples TRBV18 to TRBJ2-7; D is perhaps TRBD2 (6 bases). The CDR3 length is 14 residues. Deletions cut 6 bases from V and 0 bases from J, with 12 bases between. Germline CDR1 KGHSH, CDR2 LQKENI. This CDR3 is CASSSGALSYEQYF. In DNA form, the CDR3 reads TGTGCCAGCTCCTCGGGAGCCCTCTCCTACGAGCAGTACTTC.

This clone has just a few counts. The rearrangement links TRBV25-1 to TRBJ2-5; the match to TRBD2 covers 11 bases. V lost 7 bases and J lost 4; bases outside the gene matches: 2. The CDR3 covers 13 residues. Germline V gene data show CDR1 as MGHDK and CDR2 as SYGVNS. In nucleotides, the CDR3 is TGTGCCAGCATGCTAGCGGGAGGAGAGACCCAGTACTTC. Its translation is CASMLAGGETQYF. Variable domain in full (rest from reference TRBV25-1 and TRBJ2-5): EADIYQTPRYLVIGTGKKITLECSQTMGHDKMYWYQQDPGMELHLIHYSYGVNSTEKGDLSSESTVSRIRTEHFPLTLESARPSHTSQYLCASMLAGGETQYFGPGTRLLVL.

This clone was seen a handful of times. The chain has TRBV5-8 and TRBJ1-6; 7 bases align to TRBD1. The CDR3 runs 17 residues. The V gene's germline CDR1 is SGHTS and CDR2 YDEGEE. The V gene end was trimmed by 6 bases and the J gene end by 0 bases; junction bases not matched to a gene: 9. CDR3 bases: TGTGCCAGCACCTTACCGACAGGGAGCTCCTATAATTCACCCCTCCACTTT. Translating gives CASTLPTGSSYNSPLHF.

This chain connects TRBV28 to TRBJ2-7, with D possibly TRBD1 on 6 matching bases. CDR3 length: 15 amino acids. The V end was cut by 6 bases, the J end by 4 bases, with 19 bases between. Germline CDR1 reads MDHEN; CDR2 reads SYDVKM. CDR3 residues: CASRGAGELSYEQYF. The CDR3 bases are TGTGCCAGCAGGGGAGCAGGGGAACTTTCGTACGAGCAGTACTTC.

Concerning this clone itself: Within the sample, other DNA sequences also encode this same CDR3. This rearrangement joins TRBV5-6 to TRBJ2-7, with D perhaps matching TRBD1 (5 bases). CDR1 SGHDT and CDR2 YYEEEE come from the germline V gene. V was pared by 0 bases and J by 2 bases, with 9 bases between. CDR3 length equals 14 residues. CDR3 amino acids: CASSLARVTYEQYF. CDR3 bases: TGTGCCAGCAGCTTGGCCAGGGTTACCTACGAGCAGTACTTC.

This clone was counted only a few times. This sequence joins TRBV5-1 and TRBJ2-1; 16 positions match TRBD2. The germline CDR1 and CDR2 sequences are SGHRS and YFSETQ. The CDR3 has 18 amino acids. Losses at the gene ends were 6 bases for V and 2 bases for J; bases not matched to a gene: 8. The CDR3 sequence is CASNYGGTSGRAYNEQFF. The CDR3 coding sequence is TGCGCCAGCAACTATGGAGGGACTAGCGGGAGGGCCTACAATGAGCAGTTCTTC.

This clone showed up just a few times. V is TRBV2 and J is TRBJ1-5, with 7 bases fitting TRBD1. The germline CDR1 and CDR2 sequences are SNHLY and FYNNEI. The V and J ends lost 7 bases and 2 bases, in that order; junction bases with no gene match: 11. The CDR3 extends over 16 amino acids. The CDR3 protein is CASTEIEGAGNQPQHF. Here the CDR3 DNA reads TGTGCCAGCACCGAAATTGAGGGGGCTGGCAATCAGCCCCAGCATTTT.

The chain combines TRBV19 with TRBJ1-5; a possible D gene is TRBD1 (6 bases). CDR1 is LNHDA and CDR2 is SQIVND in the germline V gene (reference sequence). Deletions cut 8 bases from V and 9 bases from J, with 17 bases between. The CDR3 extends over 13 amino acids. CDR3 in amino acids: CASRTGRFMPQHF. DNA for the CDR3: TGTGCCAGTCGTACAGGGCGATTTATGCCCCAGCATTTT.